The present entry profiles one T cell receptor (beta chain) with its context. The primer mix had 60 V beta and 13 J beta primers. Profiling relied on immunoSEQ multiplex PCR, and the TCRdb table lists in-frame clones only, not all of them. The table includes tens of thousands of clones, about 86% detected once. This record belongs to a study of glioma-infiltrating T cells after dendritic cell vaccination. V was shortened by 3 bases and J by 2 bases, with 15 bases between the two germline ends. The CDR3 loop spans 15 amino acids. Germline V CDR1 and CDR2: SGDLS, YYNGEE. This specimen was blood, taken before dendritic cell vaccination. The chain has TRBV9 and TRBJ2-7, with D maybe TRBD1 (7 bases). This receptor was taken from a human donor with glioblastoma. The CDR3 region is CASSEGGQAAYEQYF. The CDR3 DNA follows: TGTGCCAGCAGCGAGGGAGGACAGGCCGCCTACGAGCAGTACTTC.